The rows below give T cell receptor beta chains drawn from one sample of a study of CD8+ T cells in alopecia areata. Profiling relied on immunoSEQ multiplex PCR, and the TCRdb table lists in-frame clones only, not all of them. The table lists some 170,000 clones, about 66% of them singletons. The material was CD8+ T cells sorted from blood, obtained at week 0. The source is a human donor with alopecia areata. Each CDR3 is given with its conserved first and last residue. The D gene is left open where the match is weak. Size is stated for part of the rows, as once, few or many counts, or as a class when the clone is expanded.

clone size	J gene	D gene	V gene	CDR3 DNA	CDR3 protein
NA	TRBJ1-1	NA	TRBV9	TGTGCCAGTGGGGGGAACACTGAAGCTTTCTTT	CASGGNTEAFF
NA	TRBJ1-1	NA	TRBV6-5	TGTGCCAGCAGTTCCCAGGACACGAACACTGAAGCTTTCTTT	CASSSQDTNTEAFF
NA	TRBJ2-3	TRBD2	TRBV5-1	TGCGCCAGCAGCAAGCGACTAGCTGATACTAGCACAGATACGCAGTATTTT	CASSKRLADTSTDTQYF
NA	TRBJ2-7	TRBD2	TRBV6-5	TGTGCCAGCAGTTACTCCCTAGCGGGGTTTGGGGACGAGCAGTACTTC	CASSYSLAGFGDEQYF
once	TRBJ2-1	NA	TRBV30	TGTGCCTGGAGTGGAAGAGGGGAAATATTTCTCTATAATGAGCAGTTCTTC	CAWSGRGEIFLYNEQFF
NA	TRBJ2-5	TRBD2	TRBV2	TGTGCCAGCAGCGGATGGACTAGCGACCAAGAGACCCAGTACTTC	CASSGWTSDQETQYF
NA	TRBJ1-1	NA	TRBV19	TGTGCCAGTACCCAATGGACAGCGGACACTGAAGCTTTCTTT	CASTQWTADTEAFF
NA	TRBJ1-5	NA	TRBV10-3	TGTGCCATCAGTGAGTCGGACAAGGCCCAGCATTTT	CAISESDKAQHF
NA	TRBJ2-7	NA	TRBV5-1	TGCGCCAGCAGCTTGGTCGGCTTCAGGGAGAACTACGAGCAGTACTTC	CASSLVGFRENYEQYF
NA	TRBJ2-1	TRBD2	TRBV5-4	TGTGCCAGCAGCCAACTAGCGGGGAACAATGAGCAGTTCTTC	CASSQLAGNNEQFF
few	TRBJ1-1	NA	TRBV6-5	TGTGCCAGCAGTTACGGGGACATGAACACTGAAGCTTTCTTT	CASSYGDMNTEAFF
NA	TRBJ2-7	NA	TRBV5-1	TGCGCCAGCAGCTTGGAGCCCGAGCGGCCCTCCTACGAGCAGTACTTC	CASSLEPERPSYEQYF
NA	TRBJ2-7	TRBD1	TRBV10-3	TGTGCCACCTGGACAGGTGGGAGTGTATACGAGCAGTACTTC	CATWTGGSVYEQYF
NA	TRBJ2-1	NA	TRBV4-2	TGTGCCAGCAGCCAAGATAGGGGCGACCCAGGGTTCTTC	CASSQDRGDPGFF
NA	TRBJ2-7	NA	TRBV29-1	TGCAGCGTTGTTTTAGGGGGGTACGAGCAGTACTTC	CSVVLGGYEQYF
NA	TRBJ2-7	NA	TRBV5-6	TGTGCCAGCAGCTTGGCTAGTGAGCAGTACTTC	CASSLASEQYF
NA	TRBJ1-1	NA	TRBV5-6	TGTGCCAGCAGCTTGTCAACTGAAGCTTTCTTT	CASSLSTEAFF
NA	TRBJ2-3	NA	TRBV5-1	TGCGCCAGCAGCATGGACATGACAGATACGCAGTATTTT	CASSMDMTDTQYF
NA	TRBJ2-1	NA	TRBV4-1	TGCGCCAGCAGACAGAAAAACAATGAGCAGTTCTTC	CASRQKNNEQFF
few	TRBJ1-5	NA	TRBV29-1	TGCAGCGTTTATTTCCGGCCCCAGCATTTT	CSVYFRPQHF
NA	TRBJ1-4	NA	TRBV5-1	TGCGCCAGCAGCCTCCTGGCGGCAGTCAATGAAAAACTGTTTTTT	CASSLLAAVNEKLFF
NA	TRBJ1-2	NA	TRBV5-6	TGTGCCAGCAGCTTTAGAACAGGGACGATCCAACCCTATGGCTACACCTTC	CASSFRTGTIQPYGYTF
NA	TRBJ1-5	NA	TRBV27	TGTGCCAGCAGTTTTCCCGACAGGAGGCATCAGCCCCAGCATTTT	CASSFPDRRHQPQHF
few	TRBJ2-3	NA	TRBV10-3	TGTGCCATCAGGGGGGACACAGATACGCAGTATTTT	CAIRGDTDTQYF
NA	TRBJ2-5	NA	TRBV5-1	TGCGCCAGCAGCACGGCCGGGGCGATACAAGAGACCCAGTACTTC	CASSTAGAIQETQYF
NA	TRBJ2-2	NA	TRBV10-3	TGTGCCATCAGTGTGGGGATAACCGGGGAGCTGTTTTTT	CAISVGITGELFF
NA	TRBJ2-3	TRBD2	TRBV6-1	TGTGCCAGCAGTCGGACTAGCGGAACCACAGATACGCAGTATTTT	CASSRTSGTTDTQYF
once	TRBJ1-1	NA	TRBV29-1	TGCAGCGTTGGGGACACTGAAGCTTTCTTT	CSVGDTEAFF
NA	TRBJ2-7	NA	TRBV30	TGTGCCCGAGGGGTAGGTTTGGGCGAAGAGCAGTACTTC	CARGVGLGEEQYF
once	TRBJ1-6	NA	TRBV4-2	TGTGCCAGCAGCCATCCACGGGTCATGAGCTCCTATAATTCACCCCTCCACTTT	CASSHPRVMSSYNSPLHF
NA	TRBJ1-1	NA	TRBV4-2	TGTGCCAGCAGCCACCCCTCGGACGGGCGGGGTACTGAAGCTTTCTTT	CASSHPSDGRGTEAFF
NA	TRBJ1-4	NA	TRBV30	TGTGCCTGGAGTGTAGCAACTAATGAAAAACTGTTTTTT	CAWSVATNEKLFF
NA	TRBJ1-2	TRBD1	TRBV5-1	TGCGCCAGCAGCCCGGGACAGACAGCTAACTATGGCTACACCTTC	CASSPGQTANYGYTF
NA	TRBJ2-5	NA	TRBV6-5	TGTGCCAGCAGTTACTCTCCCGAGACCCAGTACTTC	CASSYSPETQYF
few	TRBJ1-2	NA	TRBV28	TGTGCCAGCAGTTTGGACAGCTATGGCTACACCTTC	CASSLDSYGYTF
few	TRBJ2-2	NA	TRBV29-1	TGCAGCGTTGAGTTTCCTGGCCCGAATGGGGAGCTGTTTTTT	CSVEFPGPNGELFF
few	TRBJ2-7	TRBD2	TRBV9	TGTGCCAGCAGCGCGGGACCGGGAGGCTACGAGCAGTACTTC	CASSAGPGGYEQYF
NA	TRBJ2-1	NA	TRBV6-1	TGTGCCAGCAGTCTAGCGAGGGGGAACGAGCAGTTCTTC	CASSLARGNEQFF
NA	TRBJ2-5	TRBD1	TRBV19	TGTGCCAGTAGTTCGGGACAGGGCGCCGAGACCCAGTACTTC	CASSSGQGAETQYF
NA	TRBJ2-7	NA	TRBV29-1	TGCAGCGTTGAAAGCCGAGGGGGCTACGAGCAGTACTTC	CSVESRGGYEQYF
NA	TRBJ1-5	NA	TRBV6-1	TGTGCCAGCAGTGAAGCCCCGGACAAAGTAGTGAGCAATCAGCCCCAGCATTTT	CASSEAPDKVVSNQPQHF
NA	TRBJ2-1	NA	TRBV6-1	TGTGCCAGCATTAGGGGGAATGAGCAGTTCTTC	CASIRGNEQFF
many	TRBJ2-1	NA	TRBV27	TGTGCCAGCAGTTTAGGAGCATTAGGCTGGGAGCAGTTCTTC	CASSLGALGWEQFF
NA	TRBJ1-4	NA	TRBV10-3	TGTGCCATCAGTGTGGGGGGGATTGATGAAAAACTGTTTTTT	CAISVGGIDEKLFF
NA	TRBJ2-7	NA	TRBV7-9	TGTGCCAGCAGCTGGGCGAGCGAGCAGTACTTC	CASSWASEQYF
NA	TRBJ2-7	NA	TRBV10-3	TGTGCCATCAGTACGCCCCAGTTAAGGGATCCCTACGAGCAGTACTTC	CAISTPQLRDPYEQYF
NA	TRBJ1-1	NA	TRBV21-1	TGTGCCAGCAGCATAGGGCCGACAGGGAACACTGAAGCTTTCTTT	CASSIGPTGNTEAFF
NA	TRBJ2-5	NA	TRBV5-6	TGTGCCAGCAGCTACGGGACCACGACAAACCAAGAGACCCAGTACTTC	CASSYGTTTNQETQYF
once	TRBJ1-1	NA	TRBV5-1	TGCGCCAGCAGCTCCGGGATCATCATGAACACTGAAGCTTTCTTT	CASSSGIIMNTEAFF
few	TRBJ1-1	NA	TRBV7-6	TGTGCCAGCAGCTTGTCTGACTTGGGCACTGAAGCTTTCTTT	CASSLSDLGTEAFF
NA	TRBJ1-5	NA	TRBV2	TGTGCCAGCAGCTCCGGGACGGAGAATCAGCCCCAGCATTTT	CASSSGTENQPQHF
NA	TRBJ1-1	TRBD1	TRBV29-1	TGCAGCATCCGAGGGGGCCCTGAAGCTTTCTTT	CSIRGGPEAFF
NA	TRBJ1-2	NA	TRBV6-1	TGTGCCAGCAGTGAAGCGCCAGGGGAAAGTCATGGCTACACCTTC	CASSEAPGESHGYTF